The present T cell receptor beta chain was sequenced within a study of blood T cell repertoires in COVID-19. Study details: Both acute and convalescent COVID-19 samples were obtained from the United States, Italy and Spain. In each case, the material was cDNA or gDNA derived from T cells, B-cell-depleted T cells, or PBMCs.

Trimming shortened V by 5 bases and J by 0 bases, and 5 bases separated the two germline ends. Germline V gene sequence: CDR1 SGHTA, CDR2 FQGNSA. The CDR3 length is 14 residues. How the authors handled the data: Reference gene primer amplification in the assay estimated nucleated cell counts. Produced via immunoSEQ multiplex PCR; TCRdb's table is partial and in-frame only. For V, J and clone size, that table is used; D and trimming come from the DNA. This sample yields roughly 200,000 clones, of which roughly 90% are seen a single time; 1.5% to 2% belongs to the top ten. A word on this clone: This specimen includes other DNA sequences encoding the same CDR3.

The rearrangement uses TRBV7-2 and TRBJ2-6; no clear D gene. Sequences were obtained from peripheral blood. This TCR came from a man between 18 and 35 years old with active or convalescent COVID-19. The CDR3 loop is CASSPSSGANVLTF. The CDR3 DNA sequence: TGTGCCAGCAGCCCGAGCTCTGGGGCCAACGTCCTGACTTTC.